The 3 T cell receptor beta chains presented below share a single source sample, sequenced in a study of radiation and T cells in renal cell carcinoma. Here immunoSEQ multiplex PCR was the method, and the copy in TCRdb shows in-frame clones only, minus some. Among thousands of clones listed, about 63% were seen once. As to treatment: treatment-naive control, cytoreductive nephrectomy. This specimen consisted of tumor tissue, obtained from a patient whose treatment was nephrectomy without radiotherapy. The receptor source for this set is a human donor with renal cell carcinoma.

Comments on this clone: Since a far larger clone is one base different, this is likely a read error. CDR3 in DNA: TGTGCCAGCAGCTTGGGTCAGGGTCTTATGAACGAGCAGTACTTC. Translated: CASSLGQGLMNEQYF. The V call is TRBV5-6, the J call TRBJ2-7, with D perhaps matching TRBD1 (5 bases). Germline V gene data show CDR1 as SGHDT and CDR2 as YYEEEE. The CDR3 is made up of 15 amino acids. V was cut by 0 bases and J by 5 bases, with 15 bases left in between.

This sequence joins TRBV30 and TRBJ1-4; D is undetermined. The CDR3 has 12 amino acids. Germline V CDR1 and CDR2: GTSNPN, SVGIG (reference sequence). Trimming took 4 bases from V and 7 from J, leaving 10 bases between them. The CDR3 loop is CAWNVGSEKLFF. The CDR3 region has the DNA TGTGCCTGGAATGTGGGTTCTGAAAAACTGTTTTTT.

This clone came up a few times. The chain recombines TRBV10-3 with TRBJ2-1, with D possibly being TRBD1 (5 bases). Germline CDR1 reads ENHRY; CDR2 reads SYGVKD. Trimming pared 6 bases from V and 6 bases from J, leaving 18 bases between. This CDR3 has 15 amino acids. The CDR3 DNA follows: TGTGCCATCAGAAACACAGGCCCCACCCCCAATGAGCAGTTCTTC. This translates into CAIRNTGPTPNEQFF.